What follows is one T cell receptor beta chain and its context. A read error is likely, as this CDR3 ends without the conserved phenylalanine or tryptophan. The DNA is omitted, as the CDR3 cannot be located on it reliably, and the CDR3 follows TCRdb's listing. The protocol was immunoSEQ multiplex PCR, while the TCRdb copy is restricted to in-frame clones and leaves out a portion. The sample has roughly 90,000 clones, around 89% seen once; the top ten hold about 2.5%. The CDR3 contains 11 residues when both ends are counted. The germline CDR1 and CDR2 sequences are SGHTA and FQGTGA. This entry belongs to a study of T cell responses to AZD1222 COVID-19 vaccine.

This chain connects TRBV7-3 to TRBJ2-7; no DNA check was done on the table's D call, TRBD2. This TCR came from an adult who received the AZD1222 COVID-19 vaccine. The input for sequencing was peripheral blood, taken 28 days after the second AZD1222 dose. The CDR3 reads CASSSLLPLRR.